The clone carrying this T cell receptor (beta chain) was seen a handful of times. No antigen is known for it. Hyperthyroidism was classified as stable if no ophthalmopathy occurred within 18 months of follow-up. Additional autoimmune diseases, uncontrolled infections, pregnancy or lactation disqualified patients. Clinical symptoms, serum thyroxine, TRAb, thyroid ultrasound and orbital computed tomography formed the basis of diagnosis. With V trimmed by 5 bases and J by 5 bases, 6 bases remained unmatched. The CDR3 runs to 14 residues. Looked up from germline, CDR1 is SGHTA and CDR2 is FQGNSA. The data derive from a study of Graves' ophthalmopathy and Graves' hyperthyroidism. Study conclusions and caveats: Cross-validated, the 13-signature model showed 87.88%/81.08% sensitivity/specificity, and 80%/75% in the test set.

Beta-chain TCR CDR3 regions were amplified from RNA transcripts. Investigators did first-round RT-PCR with HTBI primers, then second-round multiplex PCR. Using its own MiXCR run on the multiplex PCR reads, TCRdb lists one record per CDR3 protein. In the table there are 400,000 to 500,000 distinct CDR3 sequences, under 25% of which are singletons. The chain joins TRBV7-2 to TRBJ2-5, with 9 bases identical to TRBD2. The sequenced sample consisted of peripheral blood. This TCR was recovered from a woman aged 18-30 years with stable Graves' hyperthyroidism. CDR3 sequence: CASSKPAGGETQYF. Written as DNA, the CDR3 is TGTGCCAGCAGCAAACCCGCGGGGGGGGAGACCCAGTACTTC.